The present T cell receptor (beta chain) was sequenced within a study of blood T cell repertoires in COVID-19. The repertoire was sequenced with immunoSEQ multiplex PCR; TCRdb's copy has only in-frame clones and lacks some. Among some 390,000 clones listed, 70% to 90% were seen once. It was during active infection that Seattle patients were enrolled and then longitudinally followed. CDR1 and CDR2 from the germline V gene are MNHEY and SVGAGI. CDR3 size: 15 residues. Trimming removed 5 bases from V and 5 bases from J, with 15 bases in between. The sequencing input was peripheral blood. The chain combines TRBV6-5 with TRBJ1-4, with D perhaps matching TRBD1 (6 bases). This clonotype originated in a woman in her sixties with COVID-19, enrolled during active disease. DNA of the CDR3: TGTGCCAGCAGTCCCGGGACAACGACGAATGAAAAACTGTTTTTT. This sequence encodes CASSPGTTTNEKLFF.